Sequencing of this T cell receptor beta chain was carried out in a study of blood T cell repertoires in COVID-19. CDR1 is LGHNT, CDR2 FRNRAP, per germline. The CDR3 length is 12 residues. V dropped 2 bases and J dropped 6 bases, with 7 bases sitting between them. In the original analysis: Cell counts per sample came from amplifying reference gene primers. The assay was immunoSEQ multiplex PCR, and TCRdb's table has in-frame clones only and misses some. V, J and clone size were drawn from that table, and D and trimming were deduced from the DNA. The sample holds about 210,000 clones, roughly 89% seen once.

Material: PBMCs or T cells enriched from blood (not recorded which). The receptor comes from a man aged 18 to 30 with acute COVID-19. V is TRBV12-5 and J is TRBJ1-1; D uncertain. CDR3 amino acids: CASGLWEAEAFF. The CDR3 DNA reads TGTGCTAGTGGTTTGTGGGAGGCTGAAGCTTTCTTT.